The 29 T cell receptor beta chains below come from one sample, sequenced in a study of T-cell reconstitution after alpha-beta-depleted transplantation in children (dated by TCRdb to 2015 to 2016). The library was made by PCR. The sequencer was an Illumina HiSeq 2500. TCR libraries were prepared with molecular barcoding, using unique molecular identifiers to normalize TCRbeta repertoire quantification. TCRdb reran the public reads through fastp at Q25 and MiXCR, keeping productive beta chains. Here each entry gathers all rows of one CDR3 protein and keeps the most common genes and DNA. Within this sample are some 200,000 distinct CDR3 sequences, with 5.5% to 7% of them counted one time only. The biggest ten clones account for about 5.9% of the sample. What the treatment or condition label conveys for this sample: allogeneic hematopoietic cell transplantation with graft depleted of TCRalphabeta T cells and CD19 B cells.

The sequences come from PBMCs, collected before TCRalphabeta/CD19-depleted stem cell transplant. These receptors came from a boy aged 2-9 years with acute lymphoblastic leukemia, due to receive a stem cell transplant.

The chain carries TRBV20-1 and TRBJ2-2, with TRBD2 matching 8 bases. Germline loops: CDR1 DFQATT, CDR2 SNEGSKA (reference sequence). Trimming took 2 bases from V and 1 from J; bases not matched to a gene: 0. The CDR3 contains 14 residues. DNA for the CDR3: TGCAGTGCTAGACTAGCGGGGAACACCGGGGAGCTGTTTTTT. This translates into CSARLAGNTGELFF.

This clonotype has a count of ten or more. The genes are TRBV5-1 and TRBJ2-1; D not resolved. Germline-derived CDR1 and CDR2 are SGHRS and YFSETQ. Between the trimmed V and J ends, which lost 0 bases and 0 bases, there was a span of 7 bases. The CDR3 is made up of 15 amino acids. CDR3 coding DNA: TGCGCCAGCAGCTTGGACGAAGGCTCCTACAATGAGCAGTTCTTC. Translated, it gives CASSLDEGSYNEQFF. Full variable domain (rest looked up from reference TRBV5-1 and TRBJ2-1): KAGVTQTPRYLIKTRGQQVTLSCSPISGHRSVSWYQQTPGQGLQFLFEYFSETQRNKGNFPGRFSGRQFSNSRSEMNVSTLELGDSALYLCASSLDEGSYNEQFFGPGTRLTVL.

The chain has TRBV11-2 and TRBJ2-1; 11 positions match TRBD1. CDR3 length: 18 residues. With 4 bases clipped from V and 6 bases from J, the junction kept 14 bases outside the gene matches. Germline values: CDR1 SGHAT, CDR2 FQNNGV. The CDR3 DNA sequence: TGTGCCAGCAGCTCCCCCACGAGGACAGGGGGCTTCCTCAATGAGCAGTTCTTC. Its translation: CASSSPTRTGGFLNEQFF.

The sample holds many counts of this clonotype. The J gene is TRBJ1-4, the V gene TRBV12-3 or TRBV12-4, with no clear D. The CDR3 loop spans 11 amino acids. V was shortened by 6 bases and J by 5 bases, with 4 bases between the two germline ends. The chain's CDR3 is CASRYNEKLFF. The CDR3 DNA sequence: TGTGCCAGCAGGTACAATGAAAAACTGTTTTTT.

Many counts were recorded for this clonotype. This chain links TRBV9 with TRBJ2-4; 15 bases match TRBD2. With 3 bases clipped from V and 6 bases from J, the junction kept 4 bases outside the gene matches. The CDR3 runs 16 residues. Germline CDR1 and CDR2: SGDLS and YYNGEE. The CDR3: CASSGTSGGEGNIQYF. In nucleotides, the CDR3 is TGTGCCAGCAGCGGGACTAGCGGGGGGGAGGGAAACATTCAGTACTTC.

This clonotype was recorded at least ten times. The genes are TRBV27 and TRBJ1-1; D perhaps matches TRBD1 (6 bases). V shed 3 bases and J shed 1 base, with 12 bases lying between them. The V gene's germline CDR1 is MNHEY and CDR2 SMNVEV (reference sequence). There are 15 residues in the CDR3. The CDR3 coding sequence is TGTGCCAGCAGTTTCCAGGGGTTTAGGAACACTGAAGCTTTCTTT. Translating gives CASSFQGFRNTEAFF.

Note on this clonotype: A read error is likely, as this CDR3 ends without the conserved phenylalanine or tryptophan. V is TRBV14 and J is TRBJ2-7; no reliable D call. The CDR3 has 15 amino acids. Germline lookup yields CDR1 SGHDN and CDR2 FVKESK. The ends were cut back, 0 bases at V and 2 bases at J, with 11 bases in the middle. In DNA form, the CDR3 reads TGTGCCAGCAGCCAAGATCCAAGGCGTCCCTACGAGCAGTACTAC. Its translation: CASSQDPRRPYEQYY.

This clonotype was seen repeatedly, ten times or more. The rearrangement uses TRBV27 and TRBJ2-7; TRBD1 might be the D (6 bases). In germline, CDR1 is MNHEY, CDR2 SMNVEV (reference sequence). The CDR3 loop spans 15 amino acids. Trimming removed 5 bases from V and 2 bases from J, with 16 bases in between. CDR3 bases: TGTGCCAGCAGTATAGTAGCAGGGGACACCTACGAGCAGTACTTC. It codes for CASSIVAGDTYEQYF.

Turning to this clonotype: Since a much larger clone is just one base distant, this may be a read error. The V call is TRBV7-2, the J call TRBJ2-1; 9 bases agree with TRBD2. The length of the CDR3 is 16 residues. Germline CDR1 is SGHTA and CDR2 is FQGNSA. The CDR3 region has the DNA TGTTCCAGCAGCCTATATAGCGGGAGCTCCTACAATGAGCAGTTCTTC. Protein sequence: CSSSLYSGSSYNEQFF.

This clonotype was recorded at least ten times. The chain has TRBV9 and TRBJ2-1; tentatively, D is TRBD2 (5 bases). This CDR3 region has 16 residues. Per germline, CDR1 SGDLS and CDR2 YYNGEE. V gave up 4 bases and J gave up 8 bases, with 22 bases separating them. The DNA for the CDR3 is TGTGCCAGCAGCCTCCGTTGGACTGGGGTGAAGGATGAGCAGTTCTTC. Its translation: CASSLRWTGVKDEQFF.

DNA for the CDR3: TGTGCCAGCAGGGGACTCGGAGCCAAAAACATTCAGTACTTC. Translating gives CASRGLGAKNIQYF. The genes are TRBV2 and TRBJ2-4; maybe TRBD2 (6 bases). In germline, CDR1 is SNHLY, CDR2 FYNNEI. The CDR3 totals 14 residues. The V end lost 6 bases, the J end lost 0 bases, and 9 bases lay between the germline ends.

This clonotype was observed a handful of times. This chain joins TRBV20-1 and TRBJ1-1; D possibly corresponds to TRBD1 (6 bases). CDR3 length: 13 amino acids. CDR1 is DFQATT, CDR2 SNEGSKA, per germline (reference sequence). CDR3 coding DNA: TGCACACAGGAGGCAGGGGTAAGGACTGAAGCTTTCTTT. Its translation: CTQEAGVRTEAFF.

The CDR3 reads CASSLGLDQETQYF. As DNA, the CDR3 is TGTGCCAGCTCACTGGGACTAGATCAAGAGACCCAGTACTTC. The rearrangement uses TRBV18 and TRBJ2-5; TRBD2 matches 8 bases. Germline V gives CDR1 KGHSH, CDR2 LQKENI. V gave up 4 bases and J gave up 2 bases; unmatched junction bases: 3. This CDR3 spans 14 amino acids.

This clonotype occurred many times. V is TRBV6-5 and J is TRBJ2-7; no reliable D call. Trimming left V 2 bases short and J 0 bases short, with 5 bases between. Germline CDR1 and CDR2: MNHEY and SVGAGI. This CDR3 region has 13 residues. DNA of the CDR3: TGTGCCAGCAGTTACACCAGCTCCTACGAGCAGTACTTC. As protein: CASSYTSSYEQYF.

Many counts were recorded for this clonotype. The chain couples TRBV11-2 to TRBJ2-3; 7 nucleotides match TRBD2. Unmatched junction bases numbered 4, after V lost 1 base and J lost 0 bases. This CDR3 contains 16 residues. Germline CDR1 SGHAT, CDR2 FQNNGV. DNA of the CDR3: TGTGCCAGCAGCTTAGGCCTAGCGGCTAGCACAGATACGCAGTATTTT. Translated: CASSLGLAASTDTQYF.

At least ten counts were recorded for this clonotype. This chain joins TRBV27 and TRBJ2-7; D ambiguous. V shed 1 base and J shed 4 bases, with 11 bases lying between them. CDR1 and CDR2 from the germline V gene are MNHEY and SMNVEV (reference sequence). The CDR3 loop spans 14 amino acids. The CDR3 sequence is CASSLLGHVYEQYF. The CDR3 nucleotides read TGTGCCAGCAGTTTATTAGGGCACGTATACGAGCAGTACTTC.

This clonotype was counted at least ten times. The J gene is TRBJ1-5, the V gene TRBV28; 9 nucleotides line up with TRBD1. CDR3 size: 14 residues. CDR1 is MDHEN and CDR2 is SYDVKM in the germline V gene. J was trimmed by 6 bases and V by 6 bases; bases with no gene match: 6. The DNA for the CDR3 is TGTGCCAGCAGCCAACAGGGGGCGATTCAGCCCCAGCATTTT. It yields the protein CASSQQGAIQPQHF.

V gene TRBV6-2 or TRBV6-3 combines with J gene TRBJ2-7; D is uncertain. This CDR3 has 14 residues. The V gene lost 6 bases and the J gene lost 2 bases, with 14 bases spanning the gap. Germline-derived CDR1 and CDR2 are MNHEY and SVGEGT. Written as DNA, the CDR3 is TGTGCCAGCAGCGACTGGCTAAGACCCTACGAGCAGTACTTC. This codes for CASSDWLRPYEQYF.

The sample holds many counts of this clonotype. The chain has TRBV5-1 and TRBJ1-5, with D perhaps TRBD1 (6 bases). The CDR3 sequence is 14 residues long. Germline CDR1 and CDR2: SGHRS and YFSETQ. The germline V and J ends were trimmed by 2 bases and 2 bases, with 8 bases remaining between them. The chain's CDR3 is CASSLQGGNQPQHF. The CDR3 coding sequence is TGCGCCAGCAGCTTACAGGGTGGCAATCAGCCCCAGCATTTT.

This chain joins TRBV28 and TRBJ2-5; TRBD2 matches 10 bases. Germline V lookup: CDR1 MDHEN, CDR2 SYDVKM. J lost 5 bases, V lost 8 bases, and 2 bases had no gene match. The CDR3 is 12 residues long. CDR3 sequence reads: CASVSGGETQYF. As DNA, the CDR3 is TGTGCCAGCGTTAGCGGGGGGGAGACCCAGTACTTC.

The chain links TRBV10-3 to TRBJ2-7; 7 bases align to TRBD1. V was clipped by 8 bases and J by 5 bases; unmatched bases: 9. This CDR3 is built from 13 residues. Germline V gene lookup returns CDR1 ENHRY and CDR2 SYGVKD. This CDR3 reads CAIGSTGDNEQYF. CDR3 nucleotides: TGTGCCATCGGAAGTACAGGGGACAACGAGCAGTACTTC.

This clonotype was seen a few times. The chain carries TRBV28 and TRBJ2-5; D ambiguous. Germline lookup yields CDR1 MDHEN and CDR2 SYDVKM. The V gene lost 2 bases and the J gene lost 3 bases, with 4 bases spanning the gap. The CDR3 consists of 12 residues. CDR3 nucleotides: TGTGCCAGCAGTTTACAGGAAGAGACCCAGTACTTC. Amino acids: CASSLQEETQYF.

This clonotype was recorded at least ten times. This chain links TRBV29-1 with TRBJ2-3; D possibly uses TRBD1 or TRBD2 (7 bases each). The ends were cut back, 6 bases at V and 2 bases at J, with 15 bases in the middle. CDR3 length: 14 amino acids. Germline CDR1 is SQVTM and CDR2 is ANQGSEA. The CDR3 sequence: CSVQGGAHTDTQYF. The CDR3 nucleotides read TGCAGCGTCCAGGGGGGGGCCCACACAGATACGCAGTATTTT.

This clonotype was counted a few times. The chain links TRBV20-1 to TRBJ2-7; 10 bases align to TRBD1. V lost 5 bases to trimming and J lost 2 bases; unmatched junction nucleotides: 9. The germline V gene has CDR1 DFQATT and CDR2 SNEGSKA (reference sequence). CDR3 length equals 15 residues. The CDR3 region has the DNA TGCAGTGCTCCAGACAGGGGGCGATCGACCTACGAGCAGTACTTC. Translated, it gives CSAPDRGRSTYEQYF.

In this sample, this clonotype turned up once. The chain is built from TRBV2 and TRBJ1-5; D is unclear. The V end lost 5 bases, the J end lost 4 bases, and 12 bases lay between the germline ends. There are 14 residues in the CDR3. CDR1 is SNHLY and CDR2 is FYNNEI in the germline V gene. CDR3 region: CASSQMVRNQPQHF. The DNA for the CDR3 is TGTGCCAGCAGTCAAATGGTCAGAAATCAGCCCCAGCATTTT.

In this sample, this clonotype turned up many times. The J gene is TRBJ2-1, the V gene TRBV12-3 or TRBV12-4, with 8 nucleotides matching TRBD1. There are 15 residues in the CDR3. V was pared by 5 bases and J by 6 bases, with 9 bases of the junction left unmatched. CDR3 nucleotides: TGTGCCAGCAGTCCTCCGGGACAGGTACTCAATGAGCAGTTCTTC. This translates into CASSPPGQVLNEQFF.

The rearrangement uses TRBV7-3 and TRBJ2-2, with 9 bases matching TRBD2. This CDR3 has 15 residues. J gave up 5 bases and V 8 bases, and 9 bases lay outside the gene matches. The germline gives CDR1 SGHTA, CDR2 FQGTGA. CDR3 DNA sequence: TGTGCCAGCGGCCCTTCTAGCGGGGCGACCGGGGAGCTGTTTTTT. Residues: CASGPSSGATGELFF.

CDR3 sequence (DNA): TGCAGTGCCGCCAATAGCGGGTACAATGAGCAGTTCTTC. This codes for CSAANSGYNEQFF. The J gene is TRBJ2-1, the V gene TRBV20-1, with TRBD2 identical over 7 bases. J was trimmed by 4 bases and V by 6 bases; bases with no gene match: 6. Looked up from germline, CDR1 is DFQATT and CDR2 is SNEGSKA (reference sequence). The CDR3 sequence is 13 residues long.

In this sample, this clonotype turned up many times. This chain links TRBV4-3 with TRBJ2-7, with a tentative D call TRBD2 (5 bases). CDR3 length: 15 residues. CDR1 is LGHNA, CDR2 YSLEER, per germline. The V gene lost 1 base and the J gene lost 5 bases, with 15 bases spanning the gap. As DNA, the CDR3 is TGCGCCAGCAGCCAAGTTCGAGGGAGATCCCACGAGCAGTACTTC. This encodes CASSQVRGRSHEQYF.